One sample yielded the 20 T cell receptor beta chains listed below, sequenced in a study of response to subunit inactivated influenza vaccine. MiXCR was run by TCRdb on the RT-PCR reads, yielding one entry per CDR3 protein. Among 550,000 to 800,000 distinct CDR3 sequences listed, roughly 14% were seen once. The material sequenced was PBMCs from blood, taken 12 days after vaccination. The receptors here all came from a man aged 50-60 years who received an inactivated influenza vaccine.

The V call is TRBV20-1, the J call TRBJ1-3; the D is unclear. Trimming left V 2 bases short and J 0 bases short, with 8 bases between. The CDR3 contains 14 residues. CDR1 DFQATT and CDR2 SNEGSKA come from the germline V gene (reference sequence). The CDR3 is CSARRQISGNTIYF. For the CDR3, the DNA is TGCAGTGCTAGACGACAAATCTCTGGAAACACCATATATTTT.

Ten or more counts support this clonotype. V is TRBV6-5 and J is TRBJ1-5; D is perhaps TRBD1 (6 bases). This CDR3 has 13 amino acids. The germline V gene encodes CDR1 MNHEY and CDR2 SVGAGI. V was pared by 10 bases and J by 3 bases, with 13 bases between. The CDR3 coding sequence is TGTGCCACATCCAGGGACAACAATCAGCCCCAGCATTTT. Translation: CATSRDNNQPQHF.

This clonotype was counted between two and nine times. The gene calls are TRBV28 and TRBJ1-4; 8 nucleotides line up with TRBD1. This CDR3 is 16 amino acids long. V was clipped by 9 bases and J by 6 bases; unmatched bases: 15. Germline V gene data show CDR1 as MDHEN and CDR2 as SYDVKM. The CDR3 loop is CASSAGEQGGYEKLFF. The CDR3 DNA follows: TGTGCCAGTTCGGCGGGGGAACAGGGGGGATATGAAAAACTGTTTTTT.

The sample holds a few counts of this clonotype. CDR3 sequence: CASSLGEFYEQYF. The CDR3 region has the DNA TGTGCCAGCAGTTTAGGGGAGTTCTACGAGCAGTACTTC. The chain has TRBV12-3 or TRBV12-4 and TRBJ2-7; weak D call: TRBD2 (5 bases). This CDR3 is 13 amino acids long. V was pared by 1 base and J by 3 bases, with 7 bases between.

This clonotype was counted a few times. V is TRBV2 and J is TRBJ2-3, with D hard to call. CDR3 length equals 14 residues. CDR1 and CDR2 (germline): SNHLY, FYNNEI. V lost 7 bases and J lost 7, with 18 bases in between. CDR3 sequence reads: CASKPSWGANTQYF. CDR3 sequence (DNA): TGTGCCAGCAAACCGTCTTGGGGTGCAAATACGCAGTATTTT. The whole variable domain, remainder taken from reference TRBV2 and TRBJ2-3, is EPEVTQTPSHQVTQMGQEVILRCVPISNHLYFYWYRQILGQKVEFLVSFYNNEISEKSEIFDDQFSVERPDGSNFTLKIRSTKLEDSAMYFCASKPSWGANTQYFGPGTRLTVL.

The V gene is TRBV12-3 or TRBV12-4, the J gene TRBJ2-1; 10 bases fit TRBD1. Germline trimming cut 6 bases from V and 8 bases from J; bases unmatched to any gene: 16. The CDR3 covers 17 residues. In DNA form, the CDR3 reads TGTGCCAGCAGCTTCCGCTTCGACAGGGGGCAAGGGGATGAGCAGTTCTTC. It encodes CASSFRFDRGQGDEQFF.

This clonotype appeared a few times. The chain links TRBV5-1 to TRBJ2-7, with TRBD1 matching 12 bases. J gave up 11 bases and V 0 bases, and 9 bases lay outside the gene matches. The germline V gene has CDR1 SGHRS and CDR2 YFSETQ. This CDR3 has 15 residues. CDR3 nucleotides: TGCGCCAGCAGCTTGGGGGATTCCGGGACAGGGGGCAAGTACTTC. This gives the protein CASSLGDSGTGGKYF. The whole variable domain, filled in from reference TRBV5-1 and TRBJ2-7, reads KAGVTQTPRYLIKTRGQQVTLSCSPISGHRSVSWYQQTPGQGLQFLFEYFSETQRNKGNFPGRFSGRQFSNSRSEMNVSTLELGDSALYLCASSLGDSGTGGKYFGPGTRLTVT.

This chain connects TRBV2 to TRBJ1-1; 8 nucleotides match TRBD1. The germline V gene has CDR1 SNHLY and CDR2 FYNNEI. The junction had 1 base not matched to a gene; V was cut back by 7 bases and J by 0 bases. CDR3 length equals 13 residues. The CDR3 protein is CASTQGVNTEAFF. The CDR3 DNA sequence: TGTGCCAGCACACAGGGGGTGAACACTGAAGCTTTCTTT.

The chain joins TRBV11-2 to TRBJ2-3, with a weak D call TRBD1 (5 bases). There are 15 residues in the CDR3. CDR1 and CDR2 (germline): SGHAT, FQNNGV. V lost 0 bases and J lost 3, with 10 bases in between. The CDR3 DNA reads as TGTGCCAGCAGCTTAGATTGGACACAGACAGATACGCAGTATTTT. Protein sequence: CASSLDWTQTDTQYF. Looking up the rest from reference TRBV11-2 and TRBJ2-3 gives the full variable domain: EAGVAQSPRYKIIEKRQSVAFWCNPISGHATLYWYQQILGQGPKLLIQFQNNGVVDDSQLPKDRFSAERLKGVDSTLKIQPAKLEDSAVYLCASSLDWTQTDTQYFGPGTRLTVL.

Only a few counts were recorded for this clonotype. DNA of the CDR3: TGTGCCAGCAGCTCGGTTCGGGGGCTCGGTGAGACTGAAGCTTTCTTT. This codes for CASSSVRGLGETEAFF. This rearrangement joins TRBV7-6 to TRBJ1-1; possible D gene TRBD1, 6 bases. The length of the CDR3 is 16 residues. V lost 4 bases, J lost 5 bases, and 20 bases lay in between. Germline V gene lookup returns CDR1 SGHVS and CDR2 FNYEAQ.

This clonotype has more than one count but fewer than ten. The CDR3 coding sequence is TGCGCCAGCAGTGATTCCGGGGGATACGAGCAGTACTTC. Translated, it gives CASSDSGGYEQYF. The chain is built from TRBV10-1 and TRBJ2-7, with D possibly TRBD2 on 6 matching bases. Deletions cut 3 bases from V and 4 bases from J, with 10 bases between. CDR1 is WNHNN, CDR2 SYGVQD, per germline (reference sequence). This CDR3 is built from 13 residues.

The chain uses TRBV27 and TRBJ1-2; 8 bases agree with TRBD1. The V segment lost 3 bases and the J segment 3 bases; nucleotides outside the gene matches: 6. This CDR3 has 15 amino acids. Germline loops: CDR1 MNHEY, CDR2 SMNVEV (reference sequence). The CDR3 reads CASSLQGAGDYGYTF. Written as DNA, the CDR3 is TGTGCCAGCAGTTTGCAGGGGGCGGGTGACTATGGCTACACCTTC.

Many counts were recorded for this clonotype. This chain joins TRBV29-1 and TRBJ2-7; TRBD1 or TRBD2 may be the D gene (5 bases each). Germline V gives CDR1 SQVTM, CDR2 ANQGSEA. The CDR3 has 14 residues. V dropped 1 base and J dropped 1 base, with 11 bases sitting between them. The CDR3 DNA follows: TGCAGCGTTGAAGGAGGGACGGGGTCCTACGAGCAGTACTTC. Its protein is CSVEGGTGSYEQYF.

The chain couples TRBV4-3 to TRBJ2-7; D remains ambiguous. V was shortened by 0 bases and J by 1 base, with 13 bases between the two germline ends. The germline CDR1 and CDR2 sequences are LGHNA and YSLEER. The CDR3 contains 16 residues. CDR3 in amino acids: CASSQEVPSVSYEQYF. Written as DNA, the CDR3 is TGCGCCAGCAGCCAAGAGGTGCCATCGGTGTCCTACGAGCAGTACTTC.

The V gene is TRBV10-3, the J gene TRBJ1-6, with TRBD1 matching 8 bases. V was clipped by 6 bases and J by 6 bases; unmatched bases: 7. Germline V gene data show CDR1 as ENHRY and CDR2 as SYGVKD. CDR3 length: 15 amino acids. This CDR3 reads CAIRPGQGGNSPLHF. The DNA of the CDR3 is TGTGCCATCAGACCCGGACAGGGAGGTAATTCACCCCTCCACTTT.

The chain joins TRBV20-1 to TRBJ2-7; D possibly matches TRBD1 or TRBD2 (5 bases each). Between the trimmed V and J ends, which lost 6 bases and 4 bases, there was a span of 16 bases. The CDR3 sequence is 13 residues long. Germline V gives CDR1 DFQATT, CDR2 SNEGSKA (reference sequence). The CDR3 region has the DNA TGCAGTGCCAGTTGGGGCCGGGATTACGAGCAGTACTTC. This encodes CSASWGRDYEQYF.

This clonotype showed up just a few times. This chain connects TRBV7-8 to TRBJ2-1; 12 bases are a match to TRBD1. Losses at the gene ends were 0 bases for V and 8 bases for J; bases not matched to a gene: 11. The CDR3 loop spans 18 amino acids. Germline V gives CDR1 SGHVS, CDR2 FQNEAQ. The CDR3 protein is CASSLALSGQGASYEQFF. The DNA for the CDR3 is TGTGCCAGCAGCTTAGCTCTTTCGGGACAGGGGGCATCATATGAGCAGTTCTTC.

This clonotype has a count of ten or more. This rearrangement joins TRBV11-2 to TRBJ1-2, with 9 bases matching TRBD1. Per germline, CDR1 SGHAT and CDR2 FQNNGV. The CDR3 is 13 residues long. V trimming: 5 bases; J trimming: 7 bases; junction bases outside the gene matches: 5. CDR3 nucleotide sequence: TGTGCCAGCAGCCAACAGGGGGCGCCTGGCTACACCTTC. Translating it yields CASSQQGAPGYTF. Full variable domain (rest looked up from reference TRBV11-2 and TRBJ1-2): EAGVAQSPRYKIIEKRQSVAFWCNPISGHATLYWYQQILGQGPKLLIQFQNNGVVDDSQLPKDRFSAERLKGVDSTLKIQPAKLEDSAVYLCASSQQGAPGYTFGSGTRLTVV.

This clonotype was recorded a few times. The chain is built from TRBV20-1 and TRBJ1-4, with no clear D. Trimming pared 3 bases from V and 2 bases from J, leaving 10 bases between. Germline CDR1 and CDR2: DFQATT and SNEGSKA (reference sequence). The CDR3 is 14 residues long. CDR3 bases: TGCAGTGCTAGCTTGGGTAGCACTAATGAAAAACTGTTTTTT. Translating it yields CSASLGSTNEKLFF.

This chain connects TRBV4-2 to TRBJ2-2; the D gene is possibly TRBD1 (5 bases). CDR3 length: 16 residues. V dropped 0 bases and J dropped 3 bases, with 11 bases sitting between them. CDR1 is LGHNA and CDR2 is YNFKEQ in the germline V gene. The CDR3 sequence: CASSQEKGAYTGELFF. The CDR3 DNA follows: TGTGCCAGCAGCCAAGAAAAAGGGGCTTACACCGGGGAGCTGTTTTTT.